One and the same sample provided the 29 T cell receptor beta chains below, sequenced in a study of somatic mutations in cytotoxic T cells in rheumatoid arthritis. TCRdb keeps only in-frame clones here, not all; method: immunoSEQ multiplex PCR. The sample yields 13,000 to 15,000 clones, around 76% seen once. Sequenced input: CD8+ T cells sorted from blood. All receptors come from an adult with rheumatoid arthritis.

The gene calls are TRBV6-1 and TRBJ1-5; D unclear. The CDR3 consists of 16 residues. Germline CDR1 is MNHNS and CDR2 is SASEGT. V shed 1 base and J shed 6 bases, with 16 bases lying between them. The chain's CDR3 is CASSEVVASEGQPQHF. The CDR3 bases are TGTGCCAGCAGTGAAGTCGTCGCCTCGGAGGGTCAGCCCCAGCATTTT.

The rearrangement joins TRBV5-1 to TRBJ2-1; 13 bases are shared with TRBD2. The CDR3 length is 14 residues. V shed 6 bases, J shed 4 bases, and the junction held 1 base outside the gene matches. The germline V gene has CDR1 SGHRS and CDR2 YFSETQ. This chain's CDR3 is CASTLAGGYNEQFF. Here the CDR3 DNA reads TGCGCCAGCACACTAGCGGGGGGGTACAATGAGCAGTTCTTC.

The CDR3 region has the DNA TGTGCCAGAATGGGACAGTTCCACGAGCAGTACTTC. This gives the protein CARMGQFHEQYF. V is TRBV6-8 and J is TRBJ2-7; 7 nucleotides line up with TRBD1. The CDR3 totals 12 residues. Germline V gene data show CDR1 as MNHGY and CDR2 as SAAAGT. Germline trimming cut 9 bases from V and 5 bases from J; bases unmatched to any gene: 7.

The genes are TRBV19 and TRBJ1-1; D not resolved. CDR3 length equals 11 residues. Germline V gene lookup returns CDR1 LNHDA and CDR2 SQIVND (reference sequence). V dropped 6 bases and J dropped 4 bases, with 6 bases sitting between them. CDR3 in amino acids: CASRSVTEAFF. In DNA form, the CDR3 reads TGTGCCAGTAGGTCCGTCACTGAAGCTTTCTTT.

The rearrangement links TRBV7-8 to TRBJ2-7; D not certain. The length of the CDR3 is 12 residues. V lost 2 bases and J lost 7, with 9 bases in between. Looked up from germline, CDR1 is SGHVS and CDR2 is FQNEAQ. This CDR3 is CASSLSSWEQYF. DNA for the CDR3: TGTGCCAGCAGCTTATCATCCTGGGAGCAGTACTTC. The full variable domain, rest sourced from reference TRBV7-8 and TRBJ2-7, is GAGVSQSPRYKVAKRGQDVALRCDPISGHVSLFWYQQALGQGPEFLTYFQNEAQLDKSGLPSDRFFAERPEGSVSTLKIQRTQQEDSAVYLCASSLSSWEQYFGPGTRLTVT.

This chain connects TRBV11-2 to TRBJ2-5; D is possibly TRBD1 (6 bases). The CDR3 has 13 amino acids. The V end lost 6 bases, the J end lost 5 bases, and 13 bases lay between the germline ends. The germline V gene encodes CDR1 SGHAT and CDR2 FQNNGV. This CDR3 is CASRTGWGETQYF. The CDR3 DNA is TGTGCCAGCAGAACAGGGTGGGGGGAGACCCAGTACTTC.

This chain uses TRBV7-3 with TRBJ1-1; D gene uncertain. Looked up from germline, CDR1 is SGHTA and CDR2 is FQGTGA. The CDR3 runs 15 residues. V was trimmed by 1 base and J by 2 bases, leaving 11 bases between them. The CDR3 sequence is CASSLMRQKNTEAFF. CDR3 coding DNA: TGTGCCAGCAGCTTAATGCGGCAGAAAAACACTGAAGCTTTCTTT.

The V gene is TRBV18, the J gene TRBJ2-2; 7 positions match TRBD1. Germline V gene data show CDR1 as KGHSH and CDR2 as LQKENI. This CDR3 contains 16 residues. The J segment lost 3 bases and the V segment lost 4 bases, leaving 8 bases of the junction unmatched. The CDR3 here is CASSLSRQGYTGELFF. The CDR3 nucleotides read TGTGCCAGCTCACTATCCCGACAGGGATACACCGGGGAGCTGTTTTTT.

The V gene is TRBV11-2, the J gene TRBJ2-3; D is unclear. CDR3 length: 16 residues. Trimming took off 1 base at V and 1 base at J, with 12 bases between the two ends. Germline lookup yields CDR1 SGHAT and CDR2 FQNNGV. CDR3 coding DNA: TGTGCCAGCAGCTTAGGGGTTGCGGAACGCACAGATACGCAGTATTTT. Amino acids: CASSLGVAERTDTQYF.

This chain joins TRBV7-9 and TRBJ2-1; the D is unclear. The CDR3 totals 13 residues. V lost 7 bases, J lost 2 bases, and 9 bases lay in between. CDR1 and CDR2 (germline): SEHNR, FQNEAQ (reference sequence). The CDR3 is CASIRTPYNEQFF. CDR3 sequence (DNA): TGTGCCAGCATTAGGACCCCCTACAATGAGCAGTTCTTC.

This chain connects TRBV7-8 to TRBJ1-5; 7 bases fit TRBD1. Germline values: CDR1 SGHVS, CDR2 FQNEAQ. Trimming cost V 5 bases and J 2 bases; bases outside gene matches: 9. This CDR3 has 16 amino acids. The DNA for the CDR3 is TGTGCCAGCAGCAGGAGGACAGGATGGGGCAATCAGCCCCAGCATTTT. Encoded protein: CASSRRTGWGNQPQHF.

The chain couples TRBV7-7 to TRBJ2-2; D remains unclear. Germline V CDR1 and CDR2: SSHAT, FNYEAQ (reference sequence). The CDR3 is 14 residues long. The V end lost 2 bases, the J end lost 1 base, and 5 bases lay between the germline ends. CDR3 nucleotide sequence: TGTGCCAGCAGCTTATATGGGAACACCGGGGAGCTGTTTTTT. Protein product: CASSLYGNTGELFF. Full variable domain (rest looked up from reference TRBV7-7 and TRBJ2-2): GAGVSQSPRYKVTKRGQDVTLRCDPISSHATLYWYQQALGQGPEFLTYFNYEAQPDKSGLPSDRFSAERPEGSISTLTIQRTEQRDSAMYRCASSLYGNTGELFFGEGSRLTVL.

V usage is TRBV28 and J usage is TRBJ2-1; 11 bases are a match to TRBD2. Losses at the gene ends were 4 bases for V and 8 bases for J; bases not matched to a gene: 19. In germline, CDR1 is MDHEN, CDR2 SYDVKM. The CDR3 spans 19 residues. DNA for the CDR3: TGTGCCAGCAGTTCTTCCCTACTAGCGGGAGTCGGGACTGTCTATGAGCAGTTCTTC. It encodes CASSSSLLAGVGTVYEQFF.

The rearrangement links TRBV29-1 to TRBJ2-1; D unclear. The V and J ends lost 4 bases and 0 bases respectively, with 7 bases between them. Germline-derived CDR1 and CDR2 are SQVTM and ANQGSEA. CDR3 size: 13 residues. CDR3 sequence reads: CSVVWSSYNEQFF. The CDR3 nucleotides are TGCAGCGTTGTGTGGAGCTCCTACAATGAGCAGTTCTTC.

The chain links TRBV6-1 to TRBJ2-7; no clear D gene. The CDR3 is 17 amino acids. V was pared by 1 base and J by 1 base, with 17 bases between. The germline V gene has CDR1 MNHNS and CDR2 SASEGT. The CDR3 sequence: CASSEGGGWARSYEQYF. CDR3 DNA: TGTGCCAGCAGTGAAGGTGGTGGCTGGGCCCGGTCCTACGAGCAGTACTTC.

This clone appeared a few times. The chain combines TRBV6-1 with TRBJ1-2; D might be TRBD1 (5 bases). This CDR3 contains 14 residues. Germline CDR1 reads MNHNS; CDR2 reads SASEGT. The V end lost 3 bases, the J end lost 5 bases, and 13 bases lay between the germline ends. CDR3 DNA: TGTGCCAGCAGTGAGGAAGGGGCAGGGTATGGCTACACCTTC. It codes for CASSEEGAGYGYTF.

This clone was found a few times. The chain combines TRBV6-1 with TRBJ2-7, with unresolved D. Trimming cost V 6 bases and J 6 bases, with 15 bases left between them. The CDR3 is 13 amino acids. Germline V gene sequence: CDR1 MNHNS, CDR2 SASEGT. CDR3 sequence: CASSPSKESEQYF. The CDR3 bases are TGTGCCAGCAGCCCCTCAAAGGAGAGCGAGCAGTACTTC.

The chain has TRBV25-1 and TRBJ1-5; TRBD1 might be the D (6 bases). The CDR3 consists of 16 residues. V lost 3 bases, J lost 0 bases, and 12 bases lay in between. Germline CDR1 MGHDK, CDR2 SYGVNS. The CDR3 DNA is TGTGCCAGCAGTGACTGGGGGCCTCATAGCAATCAGCCCCAGCATTTT. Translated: CASSDWGPHSNQPQHF.

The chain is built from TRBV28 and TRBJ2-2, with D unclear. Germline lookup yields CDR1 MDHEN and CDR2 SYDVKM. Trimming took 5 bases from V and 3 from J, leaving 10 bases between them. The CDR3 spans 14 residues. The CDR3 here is CASSLVGYTGELFF. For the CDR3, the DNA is TGTGCCAGCAGTCTTGTAGGATACACCGGGGAGCTGTTTTTT.

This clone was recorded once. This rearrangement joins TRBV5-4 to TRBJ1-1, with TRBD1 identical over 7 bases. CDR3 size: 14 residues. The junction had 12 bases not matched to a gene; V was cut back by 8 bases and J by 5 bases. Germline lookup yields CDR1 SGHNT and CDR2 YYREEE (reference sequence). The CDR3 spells CARRRQGFGTEAFF. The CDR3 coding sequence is TGTGCCAGGCGGAGACAGGGTTTCGGAACTGAAGCTTTCTTT.

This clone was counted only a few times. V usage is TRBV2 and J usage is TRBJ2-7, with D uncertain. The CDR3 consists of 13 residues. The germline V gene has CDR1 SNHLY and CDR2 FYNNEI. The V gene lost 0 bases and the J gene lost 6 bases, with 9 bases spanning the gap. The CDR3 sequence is CASSEAGEFEQYF. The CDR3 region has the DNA TGTGCCAGCAGTGAAGCGGGCGAGTTCGAGCAGTACTTC.

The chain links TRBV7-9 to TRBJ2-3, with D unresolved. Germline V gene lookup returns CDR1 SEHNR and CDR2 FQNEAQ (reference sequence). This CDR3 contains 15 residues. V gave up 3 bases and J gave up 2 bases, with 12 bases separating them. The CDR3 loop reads CASSLRHGPTDTQYF. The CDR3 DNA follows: TGTGCCAGCAGCTTGCGGCACGGACCCACAGATACGCAGTATTTT.

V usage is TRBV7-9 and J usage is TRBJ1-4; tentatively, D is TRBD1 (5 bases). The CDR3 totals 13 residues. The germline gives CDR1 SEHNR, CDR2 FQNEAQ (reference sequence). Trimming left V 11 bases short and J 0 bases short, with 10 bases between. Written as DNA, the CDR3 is TGTGCCGGAGAGGGGACAACTAATGAAAAACTGTTTTTT. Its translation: CAGEGTTNEKLFF.

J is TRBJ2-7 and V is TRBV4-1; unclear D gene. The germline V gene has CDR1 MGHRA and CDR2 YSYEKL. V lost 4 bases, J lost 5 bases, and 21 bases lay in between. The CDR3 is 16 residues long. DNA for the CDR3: TGCGCCAGCAGCCCGATATCCCGCGATAACAGCCACGAGCAGTACTTC. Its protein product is CASSPISRDNSHEQYF.

CDR3 in DNA: TGTGCCAGCAGGTACAGGGAGGACACTGAAGCTTTCTTT. This sequence encodes CASRYREDTEAFF. The V call is TRBV7-8, the J call TRBJ1-1; a possible D gene is TRBD1 (6 bases). This CDR3 region has 13 residues. Germline V gene lookup returns CDR1 SGHVS and CDR2 FQNEAQ. With 6 bases removed from V and 3 bases from J, the gap between germline ends came to 11 bases. The full variable domain, completed using reference TRBV7-8 and TRBJ1-1, is GAGVSQSPRYKVAKRGQDVALRCDPISGHVSLFWYQQALGQGPEFLTYFQNEAQLDKSGLPSDRFFAERPEGSVSTLKIQRTQQEDSAVYLCASRYREDTEAFFGQGTRLTVV.

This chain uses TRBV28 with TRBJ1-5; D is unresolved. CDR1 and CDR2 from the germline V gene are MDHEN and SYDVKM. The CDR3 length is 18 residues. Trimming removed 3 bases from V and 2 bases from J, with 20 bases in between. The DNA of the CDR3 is TGTGCCAGCAGTTTTAAGCTGGCTTCGTTGATGGGCAATCAGCCCCAGCATTTT. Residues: CASSFKLASLMGNQPQHF. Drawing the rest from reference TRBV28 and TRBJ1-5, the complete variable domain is DVKVTQSSRYLVKRTGEKVFLECVQDMDHENMFWYRQDPGLGLRLIYFSYDVKMKEKGDIPEGYSVSREKKERFSLILESASTNQTSMYLCASSFKLASLMGNQPQHFGDGTRLSIL.

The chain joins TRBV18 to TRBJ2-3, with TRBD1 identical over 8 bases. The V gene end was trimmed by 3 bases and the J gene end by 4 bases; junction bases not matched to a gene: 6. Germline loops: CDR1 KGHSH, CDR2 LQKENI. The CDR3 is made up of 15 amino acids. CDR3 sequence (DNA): TGTGCCAGCTCACCCCAGGGGGCCAACGCAGATACGCAGTATTTT. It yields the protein CASSPQGANADTQYF.

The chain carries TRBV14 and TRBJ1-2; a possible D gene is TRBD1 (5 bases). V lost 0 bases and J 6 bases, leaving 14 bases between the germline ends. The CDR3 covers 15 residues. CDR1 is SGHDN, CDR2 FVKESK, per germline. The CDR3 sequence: CASSQDRPGLDGYTF. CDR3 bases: TGTGCCAGCAGCCAAGATCGGCCAGGGTTGGATGGCTACACCTTC.

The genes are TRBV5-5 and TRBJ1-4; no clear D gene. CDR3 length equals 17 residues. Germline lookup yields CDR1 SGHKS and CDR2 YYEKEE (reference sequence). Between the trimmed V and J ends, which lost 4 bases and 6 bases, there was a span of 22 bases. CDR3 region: CASSLRVGERRDEKLFF. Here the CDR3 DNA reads TGTGCCAGCAGCCTTCGGGTCGGGGAACGAAGGGATGAAAAACTGTTTTTT.